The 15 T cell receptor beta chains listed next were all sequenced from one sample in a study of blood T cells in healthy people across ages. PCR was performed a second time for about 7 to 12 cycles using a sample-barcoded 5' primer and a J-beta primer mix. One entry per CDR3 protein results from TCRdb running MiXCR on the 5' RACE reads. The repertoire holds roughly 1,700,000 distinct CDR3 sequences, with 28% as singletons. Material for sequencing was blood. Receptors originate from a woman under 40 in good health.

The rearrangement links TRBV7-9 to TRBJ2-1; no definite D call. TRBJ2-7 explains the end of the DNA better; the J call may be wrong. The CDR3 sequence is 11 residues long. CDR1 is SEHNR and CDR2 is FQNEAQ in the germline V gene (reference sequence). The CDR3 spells CASDVYNEQYF. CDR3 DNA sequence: TGTGCCAGTGATGTATACAATGAGCAGTACTTC.

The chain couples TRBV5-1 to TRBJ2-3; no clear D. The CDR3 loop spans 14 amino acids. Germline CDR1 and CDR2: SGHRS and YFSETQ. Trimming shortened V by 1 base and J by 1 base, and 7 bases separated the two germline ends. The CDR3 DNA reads TGCGCCAGCAGCTTGTCTGATCGCACAGATACGCAGTATTTT. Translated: CASSLSDRTDTQYF.

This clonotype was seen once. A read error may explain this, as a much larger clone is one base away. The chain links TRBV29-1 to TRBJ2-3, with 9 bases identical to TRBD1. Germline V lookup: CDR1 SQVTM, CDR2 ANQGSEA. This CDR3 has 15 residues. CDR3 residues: CSCSHRGRRADAQYF. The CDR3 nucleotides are TGCAGCTGCTCCCACAGGGGGCGCCGAGCAGATGCGCAGTATTTT.

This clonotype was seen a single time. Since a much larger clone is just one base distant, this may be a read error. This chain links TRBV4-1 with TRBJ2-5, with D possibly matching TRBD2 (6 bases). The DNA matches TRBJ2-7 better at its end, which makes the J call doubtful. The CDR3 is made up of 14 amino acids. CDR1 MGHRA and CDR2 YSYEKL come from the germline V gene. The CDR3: CASSQEREMDEQYF. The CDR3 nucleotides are TGCGCCAGCAGCCAAGAACGGGAGATGGACGAGCAGTACTTC.

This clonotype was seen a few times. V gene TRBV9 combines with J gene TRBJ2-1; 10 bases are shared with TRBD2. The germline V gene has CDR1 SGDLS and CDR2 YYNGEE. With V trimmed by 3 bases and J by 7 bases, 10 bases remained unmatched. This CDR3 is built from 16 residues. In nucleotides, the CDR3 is TGTGCCAGCAGCGCCGATAGAGCGGGAGGGCCAAATGAGCAGTTCTTC. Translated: CASSADRAGGPNEQFF.

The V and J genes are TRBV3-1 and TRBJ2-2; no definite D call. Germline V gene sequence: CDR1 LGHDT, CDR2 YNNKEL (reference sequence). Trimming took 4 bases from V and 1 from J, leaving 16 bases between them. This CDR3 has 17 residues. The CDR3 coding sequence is TGTGCCAGCAGCCCAATGGGCCCTTTACAGAACACCGGGGAGCTGTTTTTT. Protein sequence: CASSPMGPLQNTGELFF.

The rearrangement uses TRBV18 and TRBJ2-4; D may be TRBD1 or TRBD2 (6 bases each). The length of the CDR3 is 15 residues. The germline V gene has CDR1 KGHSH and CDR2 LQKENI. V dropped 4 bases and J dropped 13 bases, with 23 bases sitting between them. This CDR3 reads CASSRENWGADEQYF. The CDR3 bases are TGTGCCAGCTCACGGGAAAATTGGGGGGCCGATGAGCAGTACTTC.

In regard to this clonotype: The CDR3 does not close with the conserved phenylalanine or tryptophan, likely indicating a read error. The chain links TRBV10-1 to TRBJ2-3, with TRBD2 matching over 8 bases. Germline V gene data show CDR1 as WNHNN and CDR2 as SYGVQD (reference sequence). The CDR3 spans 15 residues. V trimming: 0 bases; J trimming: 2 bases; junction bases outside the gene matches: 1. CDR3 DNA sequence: TGCGCCAGCAGTGAGTCTAGCGGGGTCACAGATACGCAGTATTTG. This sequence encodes CASSESSGVTDTQYL.

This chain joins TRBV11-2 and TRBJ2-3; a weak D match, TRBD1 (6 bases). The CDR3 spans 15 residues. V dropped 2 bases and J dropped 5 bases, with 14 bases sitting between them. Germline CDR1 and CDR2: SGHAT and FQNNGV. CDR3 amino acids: CASSLQQGMRDTQYF. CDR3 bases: TGTGCCAGCAGCTTACAACAGGGAATGAGAGATACGCAGTATTTT.

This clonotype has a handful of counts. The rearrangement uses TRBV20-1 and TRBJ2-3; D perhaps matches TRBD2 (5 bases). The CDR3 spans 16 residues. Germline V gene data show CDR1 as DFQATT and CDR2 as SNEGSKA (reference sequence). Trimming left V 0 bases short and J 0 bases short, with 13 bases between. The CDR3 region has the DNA TGCAGTGCTAGAGATCCCCGGGGAACTAGCACAGATACGCAGTATTTT. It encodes CSARDPRGTSTDTQYF.

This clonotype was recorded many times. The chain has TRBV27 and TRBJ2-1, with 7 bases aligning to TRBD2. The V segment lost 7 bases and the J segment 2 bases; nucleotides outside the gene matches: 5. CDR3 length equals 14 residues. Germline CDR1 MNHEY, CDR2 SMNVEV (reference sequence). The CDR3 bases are TGTGCCAGCACCGGGAGCGGGACCTACAATGAGCAGTTCTTC. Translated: CASTGSGTYNEQFF.

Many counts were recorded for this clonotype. CDR3 protein: CSARVGGRMGYEQYF. In DNA, the CDR3 is TGCAGTGCTAGAGTCGGGGGGCGGATGGGCTACGAGCAGTACTTC. The genes are TRBV20-1 and TRBJ2-7; D perhaps matches TRBD2 (7 bases). CDR1 is DFQATT and CDR2 is SNEGSKA in the germline V gene (reference sequence). Between the trimmed V and J ends, which lost 1 base and 3 bases, there was a span of 16 bases. The CDR3 covers 15 residues.

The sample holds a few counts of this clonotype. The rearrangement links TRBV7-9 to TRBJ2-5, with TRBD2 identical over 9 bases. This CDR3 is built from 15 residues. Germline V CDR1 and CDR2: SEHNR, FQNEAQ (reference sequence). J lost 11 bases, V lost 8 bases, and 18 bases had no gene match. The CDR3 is CASGSCSSGIGEQYF. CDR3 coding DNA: TGTGCCAGCGGGTCTTGTTCTAGCGGGATAGGGGAGCAGTACTTC.

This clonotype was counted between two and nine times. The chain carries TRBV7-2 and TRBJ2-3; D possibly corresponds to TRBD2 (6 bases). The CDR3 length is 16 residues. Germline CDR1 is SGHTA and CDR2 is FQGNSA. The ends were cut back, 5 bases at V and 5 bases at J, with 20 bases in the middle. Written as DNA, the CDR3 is TGTGCCAGCAGCGTAGAGCCCCGCGCAGCGGGAGATACGCAGTATTTT. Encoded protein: CASSVEPRAAGDTQYF.

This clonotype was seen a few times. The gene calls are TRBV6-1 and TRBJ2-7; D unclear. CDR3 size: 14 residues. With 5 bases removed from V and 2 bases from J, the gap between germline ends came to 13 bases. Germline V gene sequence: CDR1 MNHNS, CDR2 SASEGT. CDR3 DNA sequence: TGTGCCAGCAGTCCCCGGGCCGTTACCTACGAGCAGTACTTC. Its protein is CASSPRAVTYEQYF.